This T cell receptor (beta chain) was recovered during a study of blood T cells in healthy people across ages (dated by TCRdb to between 2015 and 2017). Regarding the complete study: In model experiments, roughly one uniquely barcoded TCR beta cDNA molecule per two T cells was captured by template switching. The study measured age-related changes in TCR beta repertoire diversity using deep sequencing normalized with unique cDNA molecular identifiers. The donors were divided into four age groups: young (average around 16 years), middle-aged (approximately 41), aged (around 67) and long-lived (82). Donors of different ages were randomly distributed across sequencing lanes to avoid experimental bias. For two donors (one aged 18 to 29 and one aged 80 or older), the study analyzed two additional independent replicas of 1 million unique cDNA reads from the same blood draw.

The donors were a few dozen Caucasian individuals from Russia, aged about 6 to 100 years, who were systemically healthy. Around 10 milliliters of peripheral blood were collected from each donor into EDTA-treated Vacutainer tubes. Ficoll-Paque density-gradient centrifugation was used to isolate PBMCs, with at least 7 million obtained per sample. Trizol reagent was used to extract total RNA from PBMCs, with at least 5.5 micrograms per sample. For every donor, flow cytometry on a PBMC aliquot measured the percentage of naive CD45RAhigh/CD27high T cells. Libraries were constructed by 5' RACE. The sequencing machine was an Illumina HiSeq 2500. A second roughly 6 to 12 cycle PCR used a sample-barcoded 5' primer and a J-beta primer mix. Each TCR beta cDNA molecule received a unique molecular identifier from a template-switch 5' adaptor carrying 12 random nucleotides. Each sample yielded at least 2.5 million CDR3-containing paired-end reads. First-strand cDNA synthesis was performed from all RNA using the Mint cDNA synthesis kit, with priming by a TRBC-specific oligonucleotide. Following uracil-DNA glycosylase treatment, all cDNA underwent a first 18-cycle PCR with the universal primers M1SS and BC2_uni_R. Regarding the original processing steps: Each sample was normalized by randomly selecting 1 million high-quality reads, each carrying a distinct molecular identifier. Instead of being binned into consensus sequences, reads with shared molecular identifiers were discarded. CDR3 identification, clonotype clustering and error correction used MiTCR with a Q25 quality threshold and the strictest error-elimination algorithm. A nonparametric unseen species model with Euler transformation was used to estimate a lower bound on total TCR beta diversity. TCRdb ran its own pipeline on the public reads, namely fastp trimming at Q25 and MiXCR clone calling, and kept in-frame beta chains. Every distinct CDR3 protein forms one entry, paired with its most common genes and DNA. TCRdb, not the authors, supplied the V and J calls. This sample lists hundreds of thousands of distinct CDR3 sequences; 45% to 50% were detected once. The ten largest clonotypes hold around a third of the sample.

Regarding this clonotype: Its antigen specificity is not known. Per-base quality was not reported, and no clone a single base away is much larger than it.

Study-wide findings and limitations: Conclusive comparison of naive and antigen-experienced compartments was prevented by the profiling of bulk unsorted PBMCs. A strong correlation was found between observed TCR beta diversity and the percentage of naive T cells measured by flow cytometry. Compared with the aged group, more naive CD4+ T cells, fewer expanded clones and increased TCR diversity were shown by the long-lived group, suggesting age selection. As age increased, observed TCR beta diversity per million T cells dropped in a roughly linear way, and a significant reduction was already evident by age about 36. Estimates of total diversity based on one million sequenced T cells were considered lower bounds and underestimates. Because the CMV infection status of the donors was unknown, age-related changes in expanded clonotypes may potentially have been confounded.

There are 14 amino acids in the CDR3, from cysteine to phenylalanine inclusive. The DNA shown is the 42-base CDR3, in frame from base 1. Here V drops 2 bases and J drops 7 bases, and the junction holds 6 bases not matched to any gene. CDR1 SGHTS and CDR2 YDEGEE were looked up in the germline V gene. Sample: blood. This receptor chain uses TRBV5-8 and TRBJ2-3, with TRBD1 identical over 8 junction bases. The TCR originated in a woman aged 55-70 years in good health. The bases are TGTGCCAGCAGCTTTCAGGGGGCCCCACATACGCAGTATTTT. Translation gives CASSFQGAPHTQYF. The full variable domain, completed from the reference TRBV5-8 and TRBJ2-3 proteins outside the CDR3, reads EAGVTQSPTHLIKTRGQQATLRCSPISGHTSVYWYQQALGLGLQFLLWYDEGEERNRGNFPPRFSGRQFPNYSSELNVNALELEDSALYLCASSFQGAPHTQYFGPGTRLTVL.